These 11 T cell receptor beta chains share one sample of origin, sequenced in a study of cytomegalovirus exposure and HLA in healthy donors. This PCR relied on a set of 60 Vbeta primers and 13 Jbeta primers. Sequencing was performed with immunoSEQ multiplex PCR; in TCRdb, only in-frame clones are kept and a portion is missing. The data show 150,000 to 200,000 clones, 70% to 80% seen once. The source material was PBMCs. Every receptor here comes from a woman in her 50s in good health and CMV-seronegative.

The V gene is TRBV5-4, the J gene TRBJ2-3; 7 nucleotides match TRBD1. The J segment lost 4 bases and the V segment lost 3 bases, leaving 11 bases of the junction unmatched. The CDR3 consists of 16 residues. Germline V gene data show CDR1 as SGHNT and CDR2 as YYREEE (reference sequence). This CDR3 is CASSSFDRAVADTQYF. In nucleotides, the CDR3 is TGTGCCAGCAGCTCCTTCGACAGGGCGGTCGCAGATACGCAGTATTTT.

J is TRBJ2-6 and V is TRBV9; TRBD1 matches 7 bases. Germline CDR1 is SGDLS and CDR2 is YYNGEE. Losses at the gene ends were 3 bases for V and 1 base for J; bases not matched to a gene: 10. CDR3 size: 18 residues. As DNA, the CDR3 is TGTGCCAGCAGCGCAAGGACAGGATCCCCTTCTGGGGCCAACGTCCTGACTTTC. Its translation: CASSARTGSPSGANVLTF.

Here the CDR3 DNA reads TGTGCCAGCAGTCCAGACCGGGACAGGGGTGAAAAACTGTTTTTT. Encoded protein: CASSPDRDRGEKLFF. The chain combines TRBV6-5 with TRBJ1-4; 10 nucleotides align to TRBD1. This CDR3 contains 15 residues. Losses at the gene ends were 5 bases for V and 7 bases for J; bases not matched to a gene: 7. Germline V gene sequence: CDR1 MNHEY, CDR2 SVGAGI.

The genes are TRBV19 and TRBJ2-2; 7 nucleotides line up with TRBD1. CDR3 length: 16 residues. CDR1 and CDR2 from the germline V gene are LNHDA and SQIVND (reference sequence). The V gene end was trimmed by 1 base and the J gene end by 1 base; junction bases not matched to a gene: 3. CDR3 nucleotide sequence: TGTGCCAGTAGTATAGCTAGGGACAGGAACACCGGGGAGCTGTTTTTT. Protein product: CASSIARDRNTGELFF.

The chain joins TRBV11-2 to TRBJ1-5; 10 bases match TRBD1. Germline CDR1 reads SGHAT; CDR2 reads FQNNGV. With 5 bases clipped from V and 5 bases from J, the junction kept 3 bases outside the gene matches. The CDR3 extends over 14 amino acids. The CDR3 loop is CASSPGTGDQPQHF. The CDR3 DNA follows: TGTGCCAGCAGCCCCGGGACAGGGGATCAGCCCCAGCATTTT.

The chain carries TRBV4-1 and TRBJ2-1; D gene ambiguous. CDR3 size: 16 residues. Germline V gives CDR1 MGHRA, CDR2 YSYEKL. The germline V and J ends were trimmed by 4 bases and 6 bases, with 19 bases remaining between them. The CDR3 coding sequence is TGCGCCAGCAGCCCCCACCACGTAGACTCCGGCAATGAGCAGTTCTTC. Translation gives CASSPHHVDSGNEQFF.

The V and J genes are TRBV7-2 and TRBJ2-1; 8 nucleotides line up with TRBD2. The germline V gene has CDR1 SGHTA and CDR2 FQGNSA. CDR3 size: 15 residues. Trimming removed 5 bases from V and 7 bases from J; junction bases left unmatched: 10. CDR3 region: CASSQSGRIRNEQFF. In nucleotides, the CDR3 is TGTGCCAGCAGCCAAAGCGGGAGAATTAGGAATGAGCAGTTCTTC.

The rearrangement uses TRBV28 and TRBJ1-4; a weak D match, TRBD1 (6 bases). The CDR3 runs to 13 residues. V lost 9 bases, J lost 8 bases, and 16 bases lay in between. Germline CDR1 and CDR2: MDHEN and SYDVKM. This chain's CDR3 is CASNAGVLEKLFF. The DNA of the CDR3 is TGTGCCAGTAACGCAGGGGTTTTGGAAAAACTGTTTTTT.

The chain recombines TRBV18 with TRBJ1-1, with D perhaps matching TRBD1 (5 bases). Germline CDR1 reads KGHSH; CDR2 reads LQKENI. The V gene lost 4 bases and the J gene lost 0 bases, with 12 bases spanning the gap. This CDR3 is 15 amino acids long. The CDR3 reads CASSQLAGMNTEAFF. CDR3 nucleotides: TGTGCCAGCTCACAATTGGCAGGGATGAACACTGAAGCTTTCTTT.

CDR3 DNA sequence: TGCGCCAGCCGCTGGCAGGGGGCTTCCTACGAGCAGTACTTC. It codes for CASRWQGASYEQYF. The J gene is TRBJ2-7, the V gene TRBV5-1; 8 bases agree with TRBD1. CDR3 size: 14 residues. The V gene end was trimmed by 7 bases and the J gene end by 1 base; junction bases not matched to a gene: 7. The V gene's germline CDR1 is SGHRS and CDR2 YFSETQ.

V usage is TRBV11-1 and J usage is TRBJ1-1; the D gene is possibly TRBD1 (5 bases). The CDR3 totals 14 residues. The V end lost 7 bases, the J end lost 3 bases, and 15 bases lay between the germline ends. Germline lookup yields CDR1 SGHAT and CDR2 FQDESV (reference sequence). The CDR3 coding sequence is TGTGCCAGCAACCTCGTGGGGCGCGACACTGAAGCTTTCTTT. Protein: CASNLVGRDTEAFF.